Following are 28 T cell receptor beta chains from one sample sequenced in a study of PD-1 blockade in mismatch repair-deficient tumors. Method: immunoSEQ multiplex PCR; TCRdb's copy keeps in-frame clones and lacks some. The sample consists of around 49,000 clones, over 75% of them appearing once. The specimen comprised PBMCs, sampled before pembrolizumab treatment. The receptors originated from an adult with mismatch repair-deficient cancer.

This clone was observed a single time. V gene TRBV7-6 combines with J gene TRBJ2-5, with 8 bases matching TRBD1. V was clipped by 4 bases and J by 5 bases; unmatched bases: 18. The germline CDR1 and CDR2 sequences are SGHVS and FNYEAQ. This CDR3 contains 18 residues. The CDR3 region is CASSSTPPQGARGETQYF. CDR3 in DNA: TGTGCCAGCAGCTCCACGCCACCCCAGGGGGCGAGAGGGGAGACCCAGTACTTC.

CDR3 sequence reads: CASSVGIGGGTDTQYF. CDR3 DNA sequence: TGTGCCAGCAGCGTAGGAATAGGGGGTGGCACAGATACGCAGTATTTT. The V and J genes are TRBV9 and TRBJ2-3, with D tentatively TRBD1 (6 bases). The CDR3 has 16 residues. The germline V gene has CDR1 SGDLS and CDR2 YYNGEE. With 0 bases removed from V and 1 base from J, the gap between germline ends came to 12 bases.

J is TRBJ2-7 and V is TRBV18; the D gene is possibly TRBD1 (5 bases). The germline V gene has CDR1 KGHSH and CDR2 LQKENI. The CDR3 has 17 residues. V was pared by 1 base and J by 0 bases, with 16 bases between. The chain's CDR3 is CASSPRAPGHSSYEQYF. The CDR3 DNA reads TGTGCCAGCTCACCACGGGCCCCCGGACATAGCTCCTACGAGCAGTACTTC.

The rearrangement links TRBV9 to TRBJ1-3; no clear D. Looked up from germline, CDR1 is SGDLS and CDR2 is YYNGEE. The CDR3 covers 16 residues. V was pared by 3 bases and J by 0 bases, with 13 bases between. In DNA, the CDR3 is TGTGCCAGCAGCGGGATCAGGTTGGACTCTGGAAACACCATATATTTT. Translating gives CASSGIRLDSGNTIYF.

The chain carries TRBV7-3 and TRBJ2-2, with 7 bases aligning to TRBD2. The V gene end was trimmed by 4 bases and the J gene end by 6 bases; junction bases not matched to a gene: 11. Per the germline V gene, CDR1 is SGHTA and CDR2 is FQGTGA. The CDR3 length is 16 residues. The CDR3 coding sequence is TGTGCCAGCAGCTCGACTAGCCCGAGGGTTTCCGGGGAGCTGTTTTTT. Translation gives CASSSTSPRVSGELFF.

This clone was recorded a few times. V and J are TRBV10-2 and TRBJ1-2; unclear D gene. Trimming cost V 3 bases and J 8 bases, with 16 bases left between them. Germline lookup yields CDR1 WSHSY and CDR2 SAAADI. The CDR3 contains 14 residues. The CDR3 sequence: CASSEEGSIRGYTF. For the CDR3, the DNA is TGCGCCAGCAGTGAAGAGGGCTCCATCCGGGGCTACACCTTC.

This clone occurred a few times. The chain couples TRBV10-3 to TRBJ1-5; no definite D call. The CDR3 is 17 residues long. Trimming left V 2 bases short and J 3 bases short, with 17 bases between. CDR1 and CDR2 (germline): ENHRY, SYGVKD. This CDR3 is CAISEASGQLTNQPQHF. The DNA for the CDR3 is TGTGCCATCAGTGAGGCTTCGGGTCAGCTTACCAATCAGCCCCAGCATTTT.

The chain has TRBV7-8 and TRBJ2-7; D gene uncertain. In germline, CDR1 is SGHVS, CDR2 FQNEAQ. This CDR3 comprises 13 residues. Trimming left V 5 bases short and J 3 bases short, with 11 bases between. The DNA of the CDR3 is TGTGCCAGCAGCCCTGGGAAGGGCTACGAGCAGTACTTC. It specifies CASSPGKGYEQYF.

This chain connects TRBV7-2 to TRBJ2-7; possibly TRBD2 for D (5 bases). This CDR3 has 14 amino acids. Germline CDR1 is SGHTA and CDR2 is FQGNSA. V lost 5 bases to trimming and J lost 1 base, with 12 bases between them. As DNA, the CDR3 is TGTGCCAGCAGCCAACGCGGACTGTCCTACGAGCAGTACTTC. As protein: CASSQRGLSYEQYF.

This clone appeared a single time. This rearrangement joins TRBV6-5 to TRBJ2-7, with TRBD1 matching 12 bases. The CDR3 sequence is 15 residues long. Germline V gives CDR1 MNHEY, CDR2 SVGAGI. The junction had 8 bases not matched to a gene; V was cut back by 6 bases and J by 5 bases. CDR3 nucleotide sequence: TGTGCCAGCAGCTCCGGGACAGGGGGCATAGACGAGCAGTACTTC. The encoded protein is CASSSGTGGIDEQYF.

V and J are TRBV11-3 and TRBJ2-7; D may match TRBD1 or TRBD2 (5 bases each). The CDR3 length is 15 residues. The germline V gene encodes CDR1 SGHNT and CDR2 YENEEA. V was trimmed by 5 bases and J by 2 bases, leaving 16 bases between them. CDR3: CASSDRTGPTYEQYF. For the CDR3, the DNA is TGTGCCAGCAGCGACCGAACGGGACCGACCTACGAGCAGTACTTC.

The chain carries TRBV7-3 and TRBJ2-1; tentative D call: TRBD2 (5 bases). Per the germline V gene, CDR1 is SGHTA and CDR2 is FQGTGA. Trimming removed 8 bases from V and 4 bases from J, with 15 bases in between. The CDR3 is 14 residues long. The chain's CDR3 is CASSQGGLYNEQFF. In DNA form, the CDR3 reads TGTGCCAGCTCCCAAGGAGGTCTATACAATGAGCAGTTCTTC.

The chain uses TRBV29-1 and TRBJ2-1; 13 positions match TRBD2. Germline CDR1 reads SQVTM; CDR2 reads ANQGSEA. The V segment lost 6 bases and the J segment 5 bases; nucleotides outside the gene matches: 4. This CDR3 is 14 amino acids long. For the CDR3, the DNA is TGCAGCGTGCAACTAGCGGGAGGGAACAATGAGCAGTTCTTC. Translated, it gives CSVQLAGGNNEQFF.

The chain is built from TRBV7-9 and TRBJ2-7, with 7 bases fitting TRBD1. Germline CDR1 reads SEHNR; CDR2 reads FQNEAQ (reference sequence). The CDR3 loop spans 15 amino acids. V shed 1 base and J 2 bases; nucleotides not matched to a gene: 5. The CDR3 protein is CASSLGGTDTYEQYF. DNA for the CDR3: TGTGCCAGCAGCTTAGGGGGGACAGATACCTACGAGCAGTACTTC.

For this clone: This specimen includes other DNA sequences encoding the same CDR3. The chain employs TRBV6-5 and TRBJ2-1; the D is unclear. The CDR3 sequence is 11 residues long. V lost 2 bases and J lost 7, with 3 bases in between. Germline V gives CDR1 MNHEY, CDR2 SVGAGI. The CDR3 DNA follows: TGTGCCAGCAGTTACAGGAATGAGCAGTTCTTC. Translated, it gives CASSYRNEQFF.

This sequence joins TRBV12-5 and TRBJ2-1; tentative D call: TRBD2 (6 bases). Trimming took 7 bases from V and 10 from J, leaving 11 bases between them. This CDR3 has 11 residues. Looked up from germline, CDR1 is LGHNT and CDR2 is FRNRAP. The CDR3 region is CASELAGEQFF. Here the CDR3 DNA reads TGTGCTAGTGAACTAGCTGGCGAGCAGTTCTTC.

This chain links TRBV7-3 with TRBJ2-2; D not resolved. The germline V and J ends were trimmed by 2 bases and 6 bases, with 4 bases remaining between them. Germline V gives CDR1 SGHTA, CDR2 FQGTGA. CDR3 length: 12 residues. The chain's CDR3 is CASSLDAGELFF. The CDR3 DNA sequence: TGTGCCAGCAGCTTAGACGCCGGGGAGCTGTTTTTT.

CDR3 in DNA: TGCGCCAGTGGGACTAGCGGGACGGGATCCTACAATGAGCAGTTCTTC. Translating it yields CASGTSGTGSYNEQFF. The chain joins TRBV5-1 to TRBJ2-1, with 13 nucleotides matching TRBD2. Per germline, CDR1 SGHRS and CDR2 YFSETQ. The CDR3 covers 16 residues. With 8 bases clipped from V and 1 base from J, the junction kept 6 bases outside the gene matches.

The chain has TRBV9 and TRBJ2-1; 12 nucleotides line up with TRBD2. The ends lost 3 bases at V and 3 bases at J; junction bases unmatched: 10. This CDR3 comprises 18 residues. Germline values: CDR1 SGDLS, CDR2 YYNGEE. The CDR3 sequence: CASSERLGGLAGYNEQFF. The DNA for the CDR3 is TGTGCCAGCAGCGAGAGACTGGGGGGACTAGCGGGCTACAATGAGCAGTTCTTC. The complete variable domain, with remaining parts taken from reference TRBV9 and TRBJ2-1, reads DSGVTQTPKHLITATGQRVTLRCSPRSGDLSVYWYQQSLDQGLQFLIQYYNGEERAKGNILERFSAQQFPDLHSELNLSSLELGDSALYFCASSERLGGLAGYNEQFFGPGTRLTVL.

The chain recombines TRBV5-1 with TRBJ2-2, with a possible D match to TRBD2 (6 bases). Germline values: CDR1 SGHRS, CDR2 YFSETQ. V lost 0 bases and J lost 1, with 10 bases in between. CDR3 length equals 16 residues. CDR3: CASSLEGTLNTGELFF. CDR3 in DNA: TGCGCCAGCAGCTTGGAAGGGACTTTGAACACCGGGGAGCTGTTTTTT.

The chain employs TRBV4-3 and TRBJ2-3; D unclear. This CDR3 is built from 14 residues. V was cut by 1 base and J by 0 bases, with 5 bases left in between. CDR1 is LGHNA and CDR2 is YSLEER in the germline V gene. The CDR3 region is CASSQGPSTDTQYF. DNA of the CDR3: TGCGCCAGCAGCCAAGGGCCGAGCACAGATACGCAGTATTTT.

V gene TRBV14 combines with J gene TRBJ2-7, with TRBD2 matching over 11 bases. With V trimmed by 6 bases and J by 6 bases, 10 bases remained unmatched. Germline V gives CDR1 SGHDN, CDR2 FVKESK. The CDR3 length is 15 residues. In DNA, the CDR3 is TGTGCCAGCAGGCTAGCGGGAGGCCGTCCGGGCGAGCAGTACTTC. This translates into CASRLAGGRPGEQYF. The full variable domain, completed using reference TRBV14 and TRBJ2-7, is EAGVTQFPSHSVIEKGQTVTLRCDPISGHDNLYWYRRVMGKEIKFLLHFVKESKQDESGMPNNRFLAERTGGTYSTLKVQPAELEDSGVYFCASRLAGGRPGEQYFGPGTRLTVT.

The rearrangement links TRBV6-6 to TRBJ2-7, with D possibly being TRBD1 (7 bases). The CDR3 spans 15 residues. The germline V gene has CDR1 MNHNY and CDR2 SVGAGI (reference sequence). Trimming left V 4 bases short and J 4 bases short, with 17 bases between. The CDR3 DNA reads TGTGCCAGCAGTTCCCTTACGACAGGGAGGTACGAGCAGTACTTC. This codes for CASSSLTTGRYEQYF.

The chain has TRBV7-9 and TRBJ2-3; 12 bases are a match to TRBD2. The germline CDR1 and CDR2 sequences are SEHNR and FQNEAQ (reference sequence). There are 16 residues in the CDR3. Trimming cost V 5 bases and J 5 bases; bases outside gene matches: 8. CDR3 coding DNA: TGTGCCAGCAGCACCGGACTAGCGGGGCCCGAAGATACGCAGTATTTT. This gives the protein CASSTGLAGPEDTQYF.

The chain joins TRBV27 to TRBJ2-3; D possibly matches TRBD1 or TRBD2 (5 bases each). Trimming took off 10 bases at V and 6 bases at J, with 26 bases between the two ends. The germline gives CDR1 MNHEY, CDR2 SMNVEV (reference sequence). The CDR3 loop spans 16 amino acids. CDR3 sequence (DNA): TGTGCCACTACCCCCGGGACCCTCATCTCGATCGATACGCAGTATTTT. The encoded protein is CATTPGTLISIDTQYF.

CDR3 residues: CASSPSDRDFSYEQYF. The CDR3 bases are TGTGCCAGCAGCCCATCCGACAGAGACTTTTCCTACGAGCAGTACTTC. This chain uses TRBV14 with TRBJ2-7, with D maybe TRBD1 (5 bases). In germline, CDR1 is SGHDN, CDR2 FVKESK. V was pared by 4 bases and J by 1 base, with 17 bases between. The CDR3 spans 16 residues. The entire variable domain, with the rest obtained from reference TRBV14 and TRBJ2-7, is as follows: EAGVTQFPSHSVIEKGQTVTLRCDPISGHDNLYWYRRVMGKEIKFLLHFVKESKQDESGMPNNRFLAERTGGTYSTLKVQPAELEDSGVYFCASSPSDRDFSYEQYFGPGTRLTVT.

This clone was observed a few times. The chain couples TRBV11-3 to TRBJ1-1; D not resolved. Trimming removed 1 base from V and 4 bases from J, with 4 bases in between. From germline, CDR1 is SGHNT and CDR2 YENEEA. The CDR3 totals 12 residues. CDR3 bases: TGTGCCAGCAGCTTAGGAACCACTGAAGCTTTCTTT. Amino acids: CASSLGTTEAFF.

The rearrangement uses TRBV14 and TRBJ2-7; D possibly corresponds to TRBD1 (6 bases). CDR3 length: 14 amino acids. Trimming shortened V by 0 bases and J by 6 bases, and 12 bases separated the two germline ends. Germline V gene sequence: CDR1 SGHDN, CDR2 FVKESK. The CDR3 loop is CASSQEFGRGEQYF. CDR3 sequence (DNA): TGTGCCAGCAGCCAAGAATTCGGCAGGGGCGAGCAGTACTTC. The whole variable domain, filled in from reference TRBV14 and TRBJ2-7, reads EAGVTQFPSHSVIEKGQTVTLRCDPISGHDNLYWYRRVMGKEIKFLLHFVKESKQDESGMPNNRFLAERTGGTYSTLKVQPAELEDSGVYFCASSQEFGRGEQYFGPGTRLTVT.